This record concerns one TCR beta chain sequence. TCRdb analysed the reads with MiXCR anew, one entry per CDR3 protein. The sample contains around 300,000 distinct CDR3 sequences, about 23% of which appear only once. Looked up from germline, CDR1 is SGHAT and CDR2 is FQNNGV. The CDR3 totals 17 residues. Trimming left V 2 bases short and J 3 bases short, with 14 bases between. This record comes from a study of T cell repertoires in cytomegalovirus infection. This TCR derives from a human donor in good health (CMV status not recorded). Some clones in this sample may be carry-over from other donors' samples. The sample was PBMCs. This chain links TRBV11-2 with TRBJ2-6; no definite D call. This CDR3 reads CASSLNGQSFGANVLTF. DNA for the CDR3: TGTGCCAGCAGCTTAAATGGCCAGTCCTTTGGGGCCAACGTCCTGACTTTC.